The T cell receptor beta chain described here comes from a study of cytomegalovirus exposure and HLA in healthy donors. Study observations and caveats: In an earlier analysis, productive rearrangement rates for most beta V segments clustered near 87% or 30%. Later analysis suggested most CMV-associated TCR beta chains were HLA-restricted.

This CDR3 region has 16 residues. CDR1 is SGHRS, CDR2 YFSETQ, per germline. The junction had 4 bases not matched to a gene; V was cut back by 0 bases and J by 2 bases. It was with 60 Vbeta and 13 Jbeta primers that the PCR ran. The method was immunoSEQ multiplex PCR; TCRdb's version includes in-frame clones alone and lacks a portion of them. Among 100,000 to 150,000 clones listed, around 70% were seen once. In regard to this clone: Its antigen is unknown.

The genes are TRBV5-1 and TRBJ2-2; 7 nucleotides agree with TRBD1. The source of this sequence is a man aged 35-49 years in good health and CMV-seropositive. The sequencing input was PBMCs. CDR3 residues: CASSLAGDRNTGELFF. CDR3 DNA: TGCGCCAGCAGCTTGGCCGGGGACAGAAACACCGGGGAGCTGTTTTTT.